This T cell receptor (beta chain) was captured by sequencing in a study of cytomegalovirus exposure and HLA in healthy donors. Regarding the study as a whole: Earlier findings revealed that most TCR beta V segments proved productive either about 87% or about 30% of the time.

As for this clone: The antigen is not known. One end of the junction fails to match germline, which may point to a read error.

The PCR employed 60 Vbeta primers together with 13 Jbeta primers. Some clones are missing from TCRdb's copy, which holds only in-frame ones; the method was immunoSEQ multiplex PCR. The table includes 150,000 to 160,000 clones, about 74% detected once. Per the germline V gene, CDR1 is SNHLY and CDR2 is FYNNEI. The CDR3 covers 10 residues. The receptor comes from a woman aged 40 to 50 in good health and CMV-seronegative. V is TRBV2 and J is TRBJ2-7, with D maybe TRBD2 (6 bases). The sample taken for sequencing was PBMCs. The CDR3 here is CASSVGGPHF. In DNA form, the CDR3 reads TGTGCCAGCAGTGTCGGGGGACCCCACTTC.